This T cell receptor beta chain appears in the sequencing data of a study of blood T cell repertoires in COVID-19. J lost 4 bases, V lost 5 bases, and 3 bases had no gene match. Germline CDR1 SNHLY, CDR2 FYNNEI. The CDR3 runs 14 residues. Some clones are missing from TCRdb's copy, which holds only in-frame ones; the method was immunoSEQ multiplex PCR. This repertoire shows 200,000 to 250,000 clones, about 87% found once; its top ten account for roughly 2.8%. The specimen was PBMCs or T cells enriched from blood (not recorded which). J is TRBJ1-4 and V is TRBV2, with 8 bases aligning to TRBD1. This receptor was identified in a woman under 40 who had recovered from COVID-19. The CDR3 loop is CASSKGQDNEKLFF. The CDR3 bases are TGTGCCAGCAGTAAGGGACAGGATAATGAAAAACTGTTTTTT.